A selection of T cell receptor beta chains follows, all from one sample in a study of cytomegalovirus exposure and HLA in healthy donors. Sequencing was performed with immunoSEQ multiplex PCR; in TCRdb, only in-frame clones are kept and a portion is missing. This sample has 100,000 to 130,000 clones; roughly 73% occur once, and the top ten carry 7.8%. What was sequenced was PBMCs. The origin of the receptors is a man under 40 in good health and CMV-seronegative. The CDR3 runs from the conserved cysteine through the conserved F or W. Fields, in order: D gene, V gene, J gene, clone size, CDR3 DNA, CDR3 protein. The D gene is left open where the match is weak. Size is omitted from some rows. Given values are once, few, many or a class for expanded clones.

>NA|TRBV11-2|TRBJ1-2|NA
TGTGCCAGCAGCTTAGTAGGGGACTATGGCTACACCTTC
CASSLVGDYGYTF
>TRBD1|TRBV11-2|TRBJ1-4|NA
TGTGCCAGCAGCGGGGGGACAGATAATGAAAAACTGTTTTTT
CASSGGTDNEKLFF
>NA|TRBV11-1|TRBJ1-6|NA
TGTGCCAGCAGCTCAGACAGGACGGGTAATTCACCCCTCCACTTT
CASSSDRTGNSPLHF
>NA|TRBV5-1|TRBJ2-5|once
TGCGCCAGCAGAGGCCAGGCCCGACCGACCCAGTACTTC
CASRGQARPTQYF
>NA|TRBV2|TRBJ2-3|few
TGTGCCAGCAGTGAAGTTCAGGGATCTAGCACAGATACGCAGTATTTT
CASSEVQGSSTDTQYF
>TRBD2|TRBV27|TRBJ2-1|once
TGTGCCAGCAGTTTACTTGCTAGCGGGATCAATGAGCAGTTCTTC
CASSLLASGINEQFF
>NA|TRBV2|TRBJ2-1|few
TGTGCCAGCGGTCACGGAGCGCCCTCCAATGAGCAGTTCTTC
CASGHGAPSNEQFF
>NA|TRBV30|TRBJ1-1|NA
TGTGCCTGGAGTACGACCGGGGCCGGGAGCACTGAAGCTTTCTTT
CAWSTTGAGSTEAFF
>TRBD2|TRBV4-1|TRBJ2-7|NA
TGCGCCAGCAGCCAAGTCACGGGGGGTTACGAGCAGTACTTC
CASSQVTGGYEQYF
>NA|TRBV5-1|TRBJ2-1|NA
TGCGCCAGCAGCCCCGGGACTGGCAACAATGAGCAGTTCTTC
CASSPGTGNNEQFF
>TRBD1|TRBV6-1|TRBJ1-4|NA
TGTGCCAGCAGTGCCTTGGGACAGTTTGGGGAAAAACTGTTTTTT
CASSALGQFGEKLFF
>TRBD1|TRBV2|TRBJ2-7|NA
TGTGCCAGCCTCCGGGACAGGGGCTACGAGCAGTACTTC
CASLRDRGYEQYF
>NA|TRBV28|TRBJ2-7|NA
TGTGCCAGCAGTCCAACAGGGGGGGTATCCTACGAGCAGTACTTC
CASSPTGGVSYEQYF
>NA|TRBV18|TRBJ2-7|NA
TGTGCCAGCTCACCACCGTCGGCCTACGAGCAGTACTTC
CASSPPSAYEQYF
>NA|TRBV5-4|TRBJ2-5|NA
TGTGCCAGCAGCTTGTTGGCGGGGCCCCTTCAAGAGACCCAGTACTTC
CASSLLAGPLQETQYF
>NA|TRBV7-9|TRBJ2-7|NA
TGTGCCAGCAGCCCAAACCGACCCGGGTCCTACGAGCAGTACTTC
CASSPNRPGSYEQYF
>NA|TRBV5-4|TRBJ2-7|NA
TGTGCCAGCAGCTTGGGGTTTGGCTTAGGGGCGTCCTACGAGCAGTACTTC
CASSLGFGLGASYEQYF
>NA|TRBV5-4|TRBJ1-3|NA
TGTGCCAGCAACTCGGGGGGGGAAGCTGGAAACACCATATATTTT
CASNSGGEAGNTIYF
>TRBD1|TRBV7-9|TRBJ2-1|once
TGTGCCAGCAGCTTAGGTGCGACAGGGGGGTACAATGAGCAGTTCTTC
CASSLGATGGYNEQFF
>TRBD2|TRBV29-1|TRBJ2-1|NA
TGCAGCGTTGAAGGAGGACTAGCGGTAAATGAGCAGTTCTTC
CSVEGGLAVNEQFF
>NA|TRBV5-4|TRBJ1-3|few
TGTGCCAGCAGCTGGGACAAGCAAAACACCATATATTTT
CASSWDKQNTIYF
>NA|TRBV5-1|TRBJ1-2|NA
TGCGCCAGCAGCTTAGGCAGGGTGAATGGCTACACCTTC
CASSLGRVNGYTF
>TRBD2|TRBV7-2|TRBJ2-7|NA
TGTGCCAGCAGCTCGTCGGGACTAGCAGGCTACGAGCAGTACTTC
CASSSSGLAGYEQYF
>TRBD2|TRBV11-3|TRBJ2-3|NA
TGTGCCAGCAGCTTAGGGCTAGCGGGAGCAGAAGATACGCAGTATTTT
CASSLGLAGAEDTQYF
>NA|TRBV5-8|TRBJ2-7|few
TGTGCCAGCAGCTTGGCCGGGGGGCGAGAGCAGTACTTC
CASSLAGGREQYF
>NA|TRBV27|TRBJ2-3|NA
TGTGCCAGCAGCCCGTTGTCAGATACGCAGTATTTT
CASSPLSDTQYF
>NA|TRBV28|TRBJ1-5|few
TGTGCCAGCAGAGACACAGCCGCCAATCAGCCCCAGCATTTT
CASRDTAANQPQHF
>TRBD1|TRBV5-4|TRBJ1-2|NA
TGTGCCAGCAGCTTGGCGGGACAGGGGTCCTATGGCTACACCTTC
CASSLAGQGSYGYTF
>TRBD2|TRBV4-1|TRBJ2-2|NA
TGCGCCAGCAGCCAAGCGGGACTAGCGGGGAACACCGGGGAGCTGTTTTTT
CASSQAGLAGNTGELFF
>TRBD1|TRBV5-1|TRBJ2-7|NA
TGCGCCAGCAGCTTCGGACAGGGGACCTACGAGCAGTACTTC
CASSFGQGTYEQYF
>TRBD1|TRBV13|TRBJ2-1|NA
TGTGCCAGCAGGGCACAGGGGGCACCTCATGATGAGCAGTTCTTC
CASRAQGAPHDEQFF
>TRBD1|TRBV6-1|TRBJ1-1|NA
TGTGCCAGCAGACAGGGGTCTGGAACTGAAGCTTTCTTT
CASRQGSGTEAFF
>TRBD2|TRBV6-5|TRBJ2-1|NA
TGTGCCAGCAGCCCGGGGGGGCTGTACAATGAGCAGTTCTTC
CASSPGGLYNEQFF
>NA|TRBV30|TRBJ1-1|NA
TGTGCCTGGAGTGGTGCAGGGTACACTGAAGCTTTCTTT
CAWSGAGYTEAFF
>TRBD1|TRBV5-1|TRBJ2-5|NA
TGCGCCAGCAGCGCTGGGACAGCCCAAGAGACCCAGTACTTC
CASSAGTAQETQYF
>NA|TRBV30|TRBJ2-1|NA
TGTGCCTGGCAAGCTAGTAATATGGTCAATGAGCAGTTCTTC
CAWQASNMVNEQFF
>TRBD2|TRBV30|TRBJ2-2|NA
TGTGCCGGGACTAGCGGGAGGGCCGTAATTAACGGGGAGCTGTTTTTT
CAGTSGRAVINGELFF
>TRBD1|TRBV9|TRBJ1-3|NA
TGTGCCAGCAGCGTAGTTGGGGGACAGCATAACTCTGGAAACACCATATATTTT
CASSVVGGQHNSGNTIYF
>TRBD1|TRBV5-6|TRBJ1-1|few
TGTGCCAGCAGCCCTACAGGGGCCACTGAAGCTTTCTTT
CASSPTGATEAFF
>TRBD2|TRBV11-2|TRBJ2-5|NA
TGTGCCAGCAGCTTGTTAGCGGGGGTAGGAGAGACCCAGTACTTC
CASSLLAGVGETQYF
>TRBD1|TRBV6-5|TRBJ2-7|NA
TGTGCCAGCAGTTACTCTTTGACAGGGGCCACGTACGAGCAGTACTTC
CASSYSLTGATYEQYF
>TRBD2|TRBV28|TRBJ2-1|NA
TGTGCCAGCAGTTCCAGGACTAGCGGATCAAGGGATGAGCAGTTCTTC
CASSSRTSGSRDEQFF
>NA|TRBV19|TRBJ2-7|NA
TGTGCCAGTAGTATATTAGGGAGCTCCTACGAGCAGTACTTC
CASSILGSSYEQYF
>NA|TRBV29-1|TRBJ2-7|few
TGCAGCGTAAGGAGTTCCTACGAGCAGTACTTC
CSVRSSYEQYF
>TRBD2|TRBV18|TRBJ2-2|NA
TGTGCCAGCTCCCAAGCGGGAGGATTCACCGGGGAGCTGTTTTTT
CASSQAGGFTGELFF
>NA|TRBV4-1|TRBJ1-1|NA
TGCGCCAGCAGCCAGTCCAGTGCCCCTGGGAGGGGGGACACTGAAGCTTTCTTT
CASSQSSAPGRGDTEAFF
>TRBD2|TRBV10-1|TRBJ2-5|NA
TGCGCCAGCAGTCCCGGACTAGCGGGAGGGCAAGAGACCCAGTACTTC
CASSPGLAGGQETQYF
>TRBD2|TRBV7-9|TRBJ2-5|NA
TGTGCCAGCAGCTTAGATCCCTTGGCAACGGGGGGGACCCAGTACTTC
CASSLDPLATGGTQYF
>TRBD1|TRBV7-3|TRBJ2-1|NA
TGTGCCAGCAGCTCCGGGACAGAATACAATGAGCAGTTCTTC
CASSSGTEYNEQFF